This T cell receptor (beta chain) was retrieved from a study of Graves' ophthalmopathy and Graves' hyperthyroidism. At the level of the study: Peripheral blood sampling preceded any treatment and occurred at initial diagnosis.

Other autoimmune disease, uncontrolled infection, pregnancy and lactation led to exclusion. For repertoire sequencing, the TCR beta CDR3 regions were amplified from RNA transcripts. The first-round RT-PCR employed HTBI primers together with the Qiagen OneStep RT-PCR kit. A multiplex PCR was then performed as the second round. TCRdb redid the calling of the multiplex PCR reads with MiXCR, one entry per CDR3 protein. The sample has a few hundred thousand distinct CDR3 sequences; approximately 18% are singletons. This clonotype has ten or more counts. Specimen: peripheral blood. The origin of this receptor is an adult woman with stable Graves' hyperthyroidism.

CDR3 protein: CASRLLSRYEQYF. The CDR3 nucleotides are TGTGCCAGCAGACTTTTAAGCCGGTACGAGCAGTACTTC. The chain recombines TRBV2 with TRBJ2-7; D unclear. The CDR3 extends over 13 amino acids. Per the germline V gene, CDR1 is SNHLY and CDR2 is FYNNEI. Trimming removed 6 bases at V and 4 bases at J, with 13 bases between.